The following is a TCR beta chain sequence with its context. The data stem from a study of blood T cell repertoires in COVID-19. Data came from immunoSEQ multiplex PCR; TCRdb stores just in-frame clones and leaves some out. The sample includes roughly 430,000 clones, approximately 88% of them seen just once. This CDR3 has 13 amino acids. In germline, CDR1 is MNHEY, CDR2 SMNVEV (reference sequence). V was pared by 1 base and J by 7 bases, with 1 base of the junction left unmatched. The gene calls are TRBV27 and TRBJ2-1; TRBD1 matches 7 bases. The specimen was PBMCs or T cells enriched from blood (not recorded which). This receptor was obtained from a woman in her thirties or forties with acute COVID-19. The CDR3 nucleotides read TGTGCCAGCAGTTTATGGACAGGTAATGAGCAGTTCTTC. This translates into CASSLWTGNEQFF.